Sequencing of this T cell receptor (beta chain) was carried out in a study of T cells in Graves' hyperthyroidism and ophthalmopathy. Amplified TCR beta CDR3 regions came from RNA transcripts. Initially, a first-round RT-PCR of the TCR CDR3 employed the HTBI primer set. In TCRdb, the multiplex PCR reads were re-called with MiXCR into one record per CDR3 protein. Among about 570,000 distinct CDR3 sequences listed, 14% were seen once. This clonotype was picked up a small number of times. The junction and the germline gene differ at one end; a read error may be behind it. There are 19 residues in the CDR3. CDR1 and CDR2 from the germline V gene are PRHDT and FYEKMQ (reference sequence).

The sample was blood. The sequence derives from a middle-aged woman with Graves' hyperthyroidism. The chain is built from TRBV13 and TRBJ2-1, with 12 bases identical to TRBD2. CDR3 coding DNA: TGTGCCAGCAGCCTAGGGGCTAGCGGGAGGGCCAGCTCCTACAATGAGCAGTTCTTC. Amino acids: CASSLGASGRASSYNEQFF. Looking up the rest from reference TRBV13 and TRBJ2-1 gives the full variable domain: AAGVIQSPRHLIKEKRETATLKCYPIPRHDTVYWYQQGPGQDPQFLISFYEKMQSDKGSIPDRFSAQQFSDYHSELNMSSLELGDSALYFCASSLGASGRASSYNEQFFGPGTRLTVL.